These T cell receptor beta chains were read from a single sample in a study of blood T cell repertoires in COVID-19. This table comes from immunoSEQ multiplex PCR, and its TCRdb copy is limited to in-frame clones, with some not included. Counted here are under 300,000 clones, approximately 92% occurring once; the ten biggest clones make up roughly 4.8%. The sample consisted of peripheral blood. Receptor source: a woman aged 40 to 50 who had recovered from COVID-19. Each CDR3 is given with its conserved first and last residue. D genes are given only for firm matches. Clone size is not always given. Where it is, it says once, few, many or a class for expanded clones.

v_call	j_call	d_call	clone_size	cdr3_nt	cdr3_aa
TRBV27	TRBJ1-4	-	-	TGTGCCAGCAGTTTAAGCAGGTTAGGTCGGACTAATGAAAAACTGTTTTTT	CASSLSRLGRTNEKLFF
TRBV5-1	TRBJ1-2	TRBD1	many	TGCGCCAGCAGCGTGGGGACAGGGCAACACTATGGCTACACCTTC	CASSVGTGQHYGYTF
TRBV10-3	TRBJ1-6	-	-	TGTGCCATCACGGCGGGAACAGGATTAAATTCACCCCTCCACTTT	CAITAGTGLNSPLHF
TRBV12-3/TRBV12-4	TRBJ2-5	-	-	TGTGCCAGCACCCCAGGGGCTAGAGAGACCCAGTACTTC	CASTPGARETQYF
TRBV3-1/TRBV3-2	TRBJ2-3	-	-	TGTGCCAGCAGCTCCTACGAGCGGAGTAGCACAGATACGCAGTATTTT	CASSSYERSSTDTQYF
TRBV13	TRBJ1-2	TRBD1	-	TGTGCCAGCAGCATTGAAACCGGGACAGGGTTCGGCTACACCTTC	CASSIETGTGFGYTF
TRBV5-4	TRBJ1-6	-	-	TGTGCCAGCAGCTTGGCCAGGTCACCCCTCCACTTT	CASSLARSPLHF
TRBV14	TRBJ1-6	-	-	TGTGCCAGCCAGGGTACCTATAATTCACCCCTCCACTTT	CASQGTYNSPLHF
TRBV28	TRBJ2-5	-	-	TGTGCCAGCAGTTTATCCGCGACAAACCAAGAGACCCAGTACTTC	CASSLSATNQETQYF
TRBV10-3	TRBJ1-1	-	-	TGTGCCATCACGCCAGGCAAAAACACTGAAGCTTTCTTT	CAITPGKNTEAFF
TRBV20-1	TRBJ2-5	-	-	TGCAGTGCTAGAGTTATTGAGACCCAGTACTTC	CSARVIETQYF
TRBV2	TRBJ2-3	TRBD2	-	TGTGCCGAGACTAGCGGGAGTGGCACAGATACGCAGTATTTT	CAETSGSGTDTQYF
TRBV5-1	TRBJ1-3	TRBD1	few	TGCGCCAGCAGCGAAGAACAGGGGGCGCGCTCTGGAAACACCATATATTTT	CASSEEQGARSGNTIYF
TRBV6-1	TRBJ2-5	-	-	TGTGCCAGCAGTGGACAGGAGGATCGATTTCAAGAGACCCAGTACTTC	CASSGQEDRFQETQYF
TRBV11-3	TRBJ2-2	-	-	TGTGCCAGCAGCTTAGACGGGGCGAACACCGGGGAGCTGTTTTTT	CASSLDGANTGELFF
TRBV18	TRBJ2-1	TRBD2	-	TGTGCCAGCTCTCCCGGGACTAGTTTTGCTGAGCAGTTCTTC	CASSPGTSFAEQFF
TRBV12-3/TRBV12-4	TRBJ2-5	-	-	TGTGCCAGCAGGGAAACGGGGGAGACCCAGTACTTC	CASRETGETQYF